The rows below give T cell receptor beta chains drawn from one sample of a study of vaccination effects on CD4 cells after COVID-19. Sequencing was performed with immunoSEQ multiplex PCR; in TCRdb, only in-frame clones are kept and a portion is missing. Found here are tens of thousands of clones, approximately 74% of them singletons; the top ten hold less than 3.5%. Antigens for these TCRs are unknown. Sample: CD4+ T cells from PBMCs cultured with SARS-CoV-2 spike peptides, taken before COVID-19 vaccination. The receptor source for this set is a human donor who received a COVID-19 vaccine. Each CDR3 is given with its conserved first and last residue. The D gene is left open where the match is weak. The size field is filled for only some rows; it gives once, few, many or a size class.

TRBJ2-5,TRBD2,once,TRBV7-2,TGTGCCAGCAGCCTACTAGCGGGGGGCCCTGGGACCCAGTACTTC,CASSLLAGGPGTQYF
TRBJ1-4,-,-,TRBV5-6,TGTGCCAGCAGCTTGGGGCACTTTAATGAAAAACTGTTTTTT,CASSLGHFNEKLFF
TRBJ2-6,-,-,TRBV4-2,TGTGCCAGCAGCCAAGACGGTGCTGGGGCCAACGTCCTGACTTTC,CASSQDGAGANVLTF
TRBJ1-1,-,-,TRBV9,TGTGCCAGCAGCGTAGGATCGTTTGATGAAGCTTTCTTT,CASSVGSFDEAFF
TRBJ1-5,-,-,TRBV6-5,TGTGCCAGCAGAGCAGAGACCTATAGCAATCAGCCCCAGCATTTT,CASRAETYSNQPQHF
TRBJ2-7,-,-,TRBV5-1,TGCGCCAGCCCATTGGGTGGTTGCAACTCGACTGAGCAGTACTTC,CASPLGGCNSTEQYF
TRBJ2-5,-,-,TRBV5-1,TGCGCCAGCAGCTTTGCGGGGCAAGAGACCCAGTACTTC,CASSFAGQETQYF
TRBJ2-3,TRBD1,-,TRBV3-1/TRBV3-2,TGTGCCAGCAGCCAAGGGACCGGGACAGGACCCACAGATACGCAGTATTTT,CASSQGTGTGPTDTQYF
TRBJ2-1,TRBD2,-,TRBV7-9,TGTGCCAGCAGCTTAGGGCGAATGGTGCGGGGGGGCTCCTACAATGAGCAGTTCTTC,CASSLGRMVRGGSYNEQFF
TRBJ2-1,-,-,TRBV6-6,TGTGCCAGCAGTTACAGAGCTCCAGAGGGGCCCGATGAGCAGTTCTTC,CASSYRAPEGPDEQFF
TRBJ2-7,-,-,TRBV23-1,TGCGCCAGCAGCCCAAAGGCAGAGGGGCAAACCTACGAGCAGTACTTC,CASSPKAEGQTYEQYF
TRBJ2-7,-,-,TRBV6-2/TRBV6-3,TGTGCCAGCAGTTACCTTTACGGGTCAGGTGGCTCCTACGAGCAGTACTTC,CASSYLYGSGGSYEQYF
TRBJ1-4,-,-,TRBV15,TGTGCCACCAGCAGAGATAAGGGGAATAATGAAAAACTGTTTTTT,CATSRDKGNNEKLFF
TRBJ2-1,-,-,TRBV2,TGTGCCAGCAGTGAATTAAGGAATAACAATGAGCAGTTCTTC,CASSELRNNNEQFF
TRBJ2-1,-,once,TRBV5-1,TGCGCCAGCAGCTTGGAAGGACGGAATGAGCAGTTCTTC,CASSLEGRNEQFF
TRBJ2-7,-,few,TRBV6-2/TRBV6-3,TGTGCCAGCAGTTACTCGACGGGCTTCGAGGGGAGGCTCACCTACGAGCAGTACTTC,CASSYSTGFEGRLTYEQYF
TRBJ2-5,-,few,TRBV12-3/TRBV12-4,TGTGCCAGCAGTTTAGGGATCCAAGAGACCCAGTACTTC,CASSLGIQETQYF
TRBJ2-3,-,-,TRBV7-9,TGTGCCAGCAGCTTACCCCGGGGGGCCACAGATACGCAGTATTTT,CASSLPRGATDTQYF
TRBJ1-5,-,-,TRBV24-1,TGTGCCACCAGTGCTCCTAACGAGGGGCCCCAGCATTTT,CATSAPNEGPQHF
TRBJ1-5,TRBD1,-,TRBV6-4,TGTGCCAGCAGTGAAACAGGGGGAAGTCAGCCCCAGCATTTT,CASSETGGSQPQHF
TRBJ1-5,-,-,TRBV5-5,TGTGCCAGCAGCCAGGACATCAATCAGCCCCAGCATTTT,CASSQDINQPQHF
TRBJ2-3,TRBD2,-,TRBV5-1,TGCGCCAGCAGCCCTAGCGGAACGCCTAGCACAGATACGCAGTATTTT,CASSPSGTPSTDTQYF
TRBJ2-3,-,-,TRBV21-1,TGTGCCAACCGAGCGGGAGGGCTGAATACGCAGTATTTT,CANRAGGLNTQYF
TRBJ1-1,-,-,TRBV5-5,TGTGCCAGCAGCTCAACGGCGGGAGTGAACACTGAAGCTTTCTTT,CASSSTAGVNTEAFF
TRBJ1-3,-,few,TRBV6-6,TGTGCCAGCAGTTACGAATGGAGCTCTGGAAACACCATATATTTT,CASSYEWSSGNTIYF
TRBJ2-5,TRBD2,-,TRBV5-1,TGCGCCAGCAGCTTGTCGGCTAGCGGGGGCCAAGAGACCCAGTACTTC,CASSLSASGGQETQYF
TRBJ1-3,-,-,TRBV29-1,TGCAGCGTTACCAGGGGCTCTGGAAACACCATATATTTT,CSVTRGSGNTIYF
TRBJ1-6,-,-,TRBV10-3,TGTGCCATCAGTGAGTCAACCCCGGGGGCAGGTAATTCACCCCTCCACTTT,CAISESTPGAGNSPLHF
TRBJ2-1,-,few,TRBV19,TGTGCCAGTAGTATATACTCCCTGAGCTCCTACAATGAGCAGTTCTTC,CASSIYSLSSYNEQFF
TRBJ2-1,-,few,TRBV7-8,TGTGCCAGCAGCTTACGGTCTCTGGGTGATGAGCAGTTCTTC,CASSLRSLGDEQFF
TRBJ2-1,TRBD2,-,TRBV5-4,TGTGCCAGCAGCTTGGGGACACCTAGCGGGAGGTTGGGTGAGCAGTTCTTC,CASSLGTPSGRLGEQFF
TRBJ1-2,-,-,TRBV5-5,TGTGCCAGCAGCCTGGACAACAACTATGGCTACACCTTC,CASSLDNNYGYTF
TRBJ2-3,-,-,TRBV4-2,TGTGCCAGCAGCCAAGACCCCTATTTAGCAGATACGCAGTATTTT,CASSQDPYLADTQYF
TRBJ2-5,-,-,TRBV30,TGTGCCTGGAGAAGTCAGGGAGGAGAGACCCAGTACTTC,CAWRSQGGETQYF
TRBJ2-2,TRBD1,-,TRBV6-5,TGTGCCAGCAGCTTACAGGGGTCCGGGGAGCTGTTTTTT,CASSLQGSGELFF
TRBJ2-7,TRBD2,once,TRBV19,TGTGCCAGTAGTTCCCCCTCACTAGCGGGACTCTACGAGCAGTACTTC,CASSSPSLAGLYEQYF
TRBJ1-2,TRBD1,-,TRBV7-8,TGTGCCAGCAGCCCCGGGACAGTGCGAATCTATGGCTACACCTTC,CASSPGTVRIYGYTF
TRBJ1-1,-,once,TRBV6-5,TGTGCCAGCACCCTCGACGGGACTAAAATGGAAGCTTTCTTT,CASTLDGTKMEAFF
TRBJ1-2,TRBD1,-,TRBV30,TGTGCCTGGAGTCCGGGACAGGTCTATGGCTACACCTTC,CAWSPGQVYGYTF
TRBJ2-3,TRBD1,-,TRBV3-1/TRBV3-2,TGTGCCAGCAGCCAAGTGGTAGGGGGCAGGGTCACAGATACGCAGTATTTT,CASSQVVGGRVTDTQYF